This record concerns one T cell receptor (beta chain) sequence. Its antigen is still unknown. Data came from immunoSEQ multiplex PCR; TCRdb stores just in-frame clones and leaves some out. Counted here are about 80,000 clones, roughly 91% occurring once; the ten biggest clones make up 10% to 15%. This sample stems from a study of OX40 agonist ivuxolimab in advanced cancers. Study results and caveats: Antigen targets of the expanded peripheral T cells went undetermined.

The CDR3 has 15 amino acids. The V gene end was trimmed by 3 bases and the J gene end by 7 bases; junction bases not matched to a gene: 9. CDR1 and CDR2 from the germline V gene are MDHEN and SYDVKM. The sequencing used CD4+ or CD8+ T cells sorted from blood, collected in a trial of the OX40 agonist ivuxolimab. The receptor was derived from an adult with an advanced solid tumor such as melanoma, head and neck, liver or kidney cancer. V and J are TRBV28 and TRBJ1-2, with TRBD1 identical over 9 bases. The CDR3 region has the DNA TGTGCCAGCAGTTTGGACAGGGGAGGTCTGGGTGGCTACACCTTC. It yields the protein CASSLDRGGLGGYTF.